The entry below gives a single T cell receptor beta chain sequence along with its context. Its antigen is currently unknown. Other DNA variants within this sample encode the same CDR3. The repertoire was sequenced with immunoSEQ multiplex PCR; TCRdb's copy has only in-frame clones and lacks some. Counted here are roughly 140,000 clones, approximately 86% occurring once; the ten biggest clones make up just under 9%. The entry originates in a study of cytomegalovirus exposure and HLA in healthy donors. Study-wide results and limits: Published work reported that the classifier diagnosed cytomegalovirus status with high specificity and sensitivity.

This TCR came from a young man in good health and CMV-seropositive. Sequenced sample: PBMCs.

The CDR3 region is CAWSESSGSTDTQYF. The CDR3 coding sequence is TGTGCCTGGAGTGAGTCTAGCGGCTCCACAGATACGCAGTATTTT. The V call is TRBV30, the J call TRBJ2-3; 7 bases line up with TRBD2. Per germline, CDR1 GTSNPN and CDR2 SVGIG (reference sequence). This CDR3 comprises 15 residues. V trimming: 1 base; J trimming: 2 bases; junction bases outside the gene matches: 6.